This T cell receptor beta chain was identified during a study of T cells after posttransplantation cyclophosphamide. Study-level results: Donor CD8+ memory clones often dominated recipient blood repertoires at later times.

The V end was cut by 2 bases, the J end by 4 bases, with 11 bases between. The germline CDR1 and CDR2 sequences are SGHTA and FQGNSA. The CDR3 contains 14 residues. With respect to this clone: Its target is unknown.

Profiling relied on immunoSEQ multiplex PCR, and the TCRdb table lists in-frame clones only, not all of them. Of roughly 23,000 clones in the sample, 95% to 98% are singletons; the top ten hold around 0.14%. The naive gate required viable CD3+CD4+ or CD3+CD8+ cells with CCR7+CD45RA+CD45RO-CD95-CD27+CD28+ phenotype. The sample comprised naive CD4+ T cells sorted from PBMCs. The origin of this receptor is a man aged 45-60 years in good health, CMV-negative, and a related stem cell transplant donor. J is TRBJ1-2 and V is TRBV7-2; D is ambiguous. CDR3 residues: CASSLNSGLYGYTF. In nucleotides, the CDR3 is TGTGCCAGCAGCTTAAACTCAGGACTCTATGGCTACACCTTC.